This T cell receptor beta chain originates from a study of cytomegalovirus exposure and HLA in healthy donors. Study-level points and caveats: Around 160 TCR beta chains were listed as cytomegalovirus-associated. The classifier reportedly diagnosed cytomegalovirus status with high sensitivity and specificity.

In the PCR, 60 Vbeta and 13 Jbeta primers were used. In the original analysis: Around 9.9 million shared chains were among the approximately 87 million unique TCR beta chains that a later analysis counted. Only in-frame clones appear in the TCRdb table, and some are missing; sequencing was by immunoSEQ multiplex PCR. V and J calls and clone size follow that table, whereas D and trimming were derived from the DNA. The table records over 100,000 clones, around 75% of them present only once. Remarks on this clone: Its antigen remains unknown.

Trimming took 5 bases from V and 8 from J, leaving 15 bases between them. The germline V gene has CDR1 SGHVS and CDR2 FQNEAQ. CDR3 length equals 13 residues. The rearrangement links TRBV7-8 to TRBJ1-2; D perhaps matches TRBD1 (5 bases). The sequenced sample consisted of PBMCs. The receptor was isolated from a woman in her thirties in good health and CMV-seronegative. DNA for the CDR3: TGTGCCAGCAGCCCGGAGGGGCGGGGCGGCTACACCTTC. It specifies CASSPEGRGGYTF.